A single sample gave rise to the 20 T cell receptor beta chains below, sequenced in a study of blood T cell repertoires in COVID-19 (TCRdb year 2020). Library preparation employed the immunoSEQ multiplex PCR assay. TCRdb re-hosts the immuneACCESS table, in-frame sequences only. Its copies lack some clones; in the studies checked, an unresolved V gene accounts for under half of them, and the cause for the rest is not known. In all, the sample holds about 84,000 clones, and about 96% of those were seen once. The top ten clonotypes cover approximately 4.3% of the sample. Specimen: peripheral blood. Source of these receptors: a human donor with active COVID-19. The donor label of this sample is uncertain.

The V and J genes are TRBV11-2 and TRBJ2-4; 7 bases are shared with TRBD2. V was clipped by 7 bases and J by 2 bases; unmatched bases: 11. This CDR3 is built from 16 residues. Germline values: CDR1 SGHAT, CDR2 FQNNGV. The CDR3 nucleotides are TGTGCCAGCACCCGAGGTCTAGCGGTGTCCAAAAACATTCAGTACTTC. Its protein is CASTRGLAVSKNIQYF.

In regard to this clone: Germline is not matched at one junction end, which may reflect a read error. J is TRBJ2-5 and V is TRBV7-7, with TRBD2 identical over 9 bases. This CDR3 is 16 amino acids long. Germline V lookup: CDR1 SSHAT, CDR2 FNYEAQ (reference sequence). The DNA of the CDR3 is TGTGCTAGCAGCTTGGTGGTAGCGGGAGCGGGGGAGACCCAGTACTTC. Its protein product is CASSLVVAGAGETQYF.

This chain uses TRBV10-2 with TRBJ2-3, with 11 bases aligning to TRBD2. Unmatched junction bases numbered 6, after V lost 2 bases and J lost 2 bases. The CDR3 contains 17 residues. Germline V gene data show CDR1 as WSHSY and CDR2 as SAAADI. CDR3 DNA: TGCGCCAGCAGTGAGACTAGCGGGGGTATGTTCACAGATACGCAGTATTTT. Amino acid sequence: CASSETSGGMFTDTQYF.

The V gene is TRBV7-2, the J gene TRBJ1-2; 9 nucleotides line up with TRBD1. Germline CDR1 and CDR2: SGHTA and FQGNSA. This CDR3 is 15 amino acids long. Unmatched junction bases numbered 8, after V lost 5 bases and J lost 4 bases. The CDR3 DNA reads as TGTGCCAGCAGCCCTTTCGGGACAGGGACCTATGGCTACACCTTC. It specifies CASSPFGTGTYGYTF.

The chain couples TRBV5-7 to TRBJ2-5; tentatively, D is TRBD1 (6 bases). TRBV5-7 is given ORF status, its function remaining uncertain. Trimming removed 3 bases at V and 5 bases at J, with 14 bases between. The CDR3 has 14 residues. The CDR3: CASSSIDDRETQYF. The CDR3 DNA reads TGTGCCAGCAGCTCGATCGACGACAGGGAGACCCAGTACTTC.

The rearrangement joins TRBV10-3 to TRBJ2-7, with 7 bases identical to TRBD1. With V trimmed by 3 bases and J by 2 bases, 7 bases remained unmatched. The CDR3 is 15 residues long. Germline loops: CDR1 ENHRY, CDR2 SYGVKD. The CDR3 loop reads CAISEPDRMAYEQYF. The CDR3, as DNA: TGTGCCATCAGTGAACCGGACAGGATGGCCTACGAGCAGTACTTC.

The CDR3: CASSIDSRLAKNIQYF. DNA for the CDR3: TGTGCCAGTAGTATAGACAGCCGACTAGCCAAAAACATTCAGTACTTC. J is TRBJ2-4 and V is TRBV19; D gene unclear. CDR1 and CDR2 (germline): LNHDA, SQIVND (reference sequence). The CDR3 loop spans 16 amino acids. The ends were cut back, 0 bases at V and 0 bases at J, with 9 bases in the middle. The entire variable domain, with the rest obtained from reference TRBV19 and TRBJ2-4, is as follows: DGGITQSPKYLFRKEGQNVTLSCEQNLNHDAMYWYRQDPGQGLRLIYYSQIVNDFQKGDIAEGYSVSREKKESFPLTVTSAQKNPTAFYLCASSIDSRLAKNIQYFGAGTRLSVL.

The chain is built from TRBV3-1 (or the pseudogene TRBV3-2) and TRBJ2-3; TRBD2 matches at 8 bases. CDR3 length: 17 residues. The germline V gene encodes CDR1 LGHDT and CDR2 YNNKEL (reference sequence). Unmatched junction bases numbered 13, after V lost 6 bases and J lost 2 bases. The CDR3 reads CASRGGSGSTATDTQYF. The DNA for the CDR3 is TGTGCCAGCAGAGGCGGAAGCGGGAGTACGGCCACAGATACGCAGTATTTT.

This clone was found once. The gene calls are TRBV7-9 and TRBJ1-2, with TRBD1 identical over 7 bases. There are 15 residues in the CDR3. The V gene's germline CDR1 is SEHNR and CDR2 FQNEAQ (reference sequence). With V trimmed by 0 bases and J by 8 bases, 9 bases remained unmatched. DNA for the CDR3: TGTGCCAGCAGCTTAGCCCAAGGGACAGCAGCAGGCTACACCTTC. It translates to CASSLAQGTAAGYTF.

This chain links TRBV6-5 with TRBJ1-2; D remains unclear. Germline values: CDR1 MNHEY, CDR2 SVGAGI. This CDR3 contains 14 residues. V was cut by 6 bases and J by 3 bases, with 14 bases left in between. DNA for the CDR3: TGTGCCAGCAGCCGCGGCCGGGAGGACTATGGCTACACCTTC. This codes for CASSRGREDYGYTF.

The rearrangement joins TRBV7-9 to TRBJ2-7; D might be TRBD2 (7 bases). The CDR3 contains 13 residues. Germline V CDR1 and CDR2: SEHNR, FQNEAQ (reference sequence). Deletions cut 10 bases from V and 2 bases from J, with 15 bases between. CDR3: CATQRGGPYEQYF. The DNA for the CDR3 is TGTGCCACTCAGAGGGGGGGGCCCTACGAGCAGTACTTC.

This clone was recorded only once. The chain recombines TRBV5-4 with TRBJ2-2; D possibly corresponds to TRBD2 (6 bases). Trimming pared 0 bases from V and 4 bases from J, leaving 13 bases between. CDR3 length: 16 amino acids. Germline lookup yields CDR1 SGHNT and CDR2 YYREEE (reference sequence). The CDR3 here is CASSLEAGLSTGELFF. CDR3 DNA sequence: TGTGCCAGCAGCTTGGAGGCGGGGCTGAGCACCGGGGAGCTGTTTTTT.

The rearrangement joins TRBV12-5 to TRBJ1-2; 7 positions agree with TRBD1. The J segment lost 6 bases and the V segment lost 5 bases, leaving 9 bases of the junction unmatched. The CDR3 is 14 amino acids. CDR1 LGHNT and CDR2 FRNRAP come from the germline V gene. This CDR3 is CASGTGQPSNGYTF. The DNA of the CDR3 is TGTGCTAGTGGTACGGGACAGCCTAGCAATGGCTACACCTTC.

This sequence joins TRBV7-2 and TRBJ2-3; 10 bases agree with TRBD2. This CDR3 is 16 amino acids long. CDR1 is SGHTA, CDR2 FQGNSA, per germline. The V and J ends lost 5 bases and 4 bases, in that order; junction bases with no gene match: 9. The CDR3, as DNA: TGTGCCAGCAGCACTAGAAAGCGGGGGGGCTCAGATACGCAGTATTTT. Protein: CASSTRKRGGSDTQYF. Looking up the rest from reference TRBV7-2 and TRBJ2-3 gives the full variable domain: GAGVSQSPSNKVTEKGKDVELRCDPISGHTALYWYRQSLGQGLEFLIYFQGNSAPDKSGLPSDRFSAERTGGSVSTLTIQRTQQEDSAVYLCASSTRKRGGSDTQYFGPGTRLTVL.

The chain employs TRBV19 and TRBJ2-1, with a possible D match to TRBD2 (6 bases). The V gene lost 8 bases and the J gene lost 10 bases, with 18 bases spanning the gap. The germline CDR1 and CDR2 sequences are LNHDA and SQIVND (reference sequence). CDR3 length equals 13 residues. Written as DNA, the CDR3 is TGTGCCAGTCAAGCCGGGGGACCGGGAGAGCAGTTCTTC. Amino acids: CASQAGGPGEQFF.

The CDR3 sequence is CASLRGGRTDTQYF. The DNA of the CDR3 is TGCGCCAGTTTGCGGGGGGGCAGAACAGATACGCAGTATTTT. The gene calls are TRBV5-1 and TRBJ2-3, with 9 bases lining up with TRBD2. V lost 8 bases to trimming and J lost 3 bases; unmatched junction nucleotides: 7. Looked up from germline, CDR1 is SGHRS and CDR2 is YFSETQ. CDR3 size: 14 residues.

The chain employs TRBV5-1 and TRBJ2-1; 11 bases agree with TRBD1. V lost 4 bases and J lost 3; bases outside the gene matches: 3. This CDR3 comprises 15 residues. The V gene's germline CDR1 is SGHRS and CDR2 YFSETQ. The CDR3 sequence is CASSLGTGGYNEQFF. The CDR3 bases are TGCGCCAGCAGCCTCGGGACAGGGGGCTACAATGAGCAGTTCTTC.

This rearrangement joins TRBV6-4 to TRBJ2-1, with 11 nucleotides matching TRBD2. CDR1 and CDR2 (germline): MRHNA, SNTAGT. The CDR3 is 14 amino acids. The V gene end was trimmed by 6 bases and the J gene end by 8 bases; junction bases not matched to a gene: 6. The CDR3 DNA reads TGTGCCAGCAGCCCGACTAGCGGGAATGATGAGCAGTTCTTC. This gives the protein CASSPTSGNDEQFF.

V is TRBV29-1 and J is TRBJ1-1, with 8 bases that match TRBD1. The CDR3 covers 11 residues. V dropped 5 bases and J dropped 6; count of bases not matched to a gene: 2. Germline V CDR1 and CDR2: SQVTM, ANQGSEA. The CDR3 DNA reads TGCAGCGTTTCACAGGGGGCTGAAGCTTTCTTT. It is translated as CSVSQGAEAFF.

This sequence joins TRBV9 and TRBJ2-2, with 7 bases that match TRBD2. CDR1 is SGDLS and CDR2 is YYNGEE in the germline V gene. The junction had 1 base not matched to a gene; V was cut back by 0 bases and J by 5 bases. CDR3 size: 14 residues. The CDR3 nucleotides are TGTGCCAGCAGCGTAGTGGGAGGGACCGGGGAGCTGTTTTTT. Encoded protein: CASSVVGGTGELFF.